Listed below are T cell receptor beta chains from one sample, sequenced in a study of PD-L1 blockade in urothelial cancer. The method was immunoSEQ multiplex PCR; TCRdb's version includes in-frame clones alone and lacks a portion of them. The repertoire consists of roughly 91,000 clones, with over 65% occurring once and the leading ten covering 13% to 15%. Sequenced material: PBMCs, taken around atezolizumab (anti-PD-L1) treatment. Every receptor here comes from a man aged 55 to 70 with urothelial cancer. CDR3s include the opening cysteine and the closing phenylalanine or tryptophan. The D gene is left open where the match is weak. Clone sizes are given selectively: once, few, many, or a class where the clone is expanded.

TRBJ1-2 | - | - | TRBV28 | CASSLTQLIDGYTF | TGTGCCAGCAGTTTAACCCAGTTAATCGATGGCTACACCTTC
TRBJ2-7 | - | TRBD1 | TRBV5-6 | CASSLRGTGTGYEQYF | TGTGCCAGCAGCTTGCGCGGGACAGGTACCGGGTACGAGCAGTACTTC
TRBJ1-2 | - | - | TRBV6-5 | CASSLASYGYTF | TGTGCCAGCAGTTTGGCCTCCTATGGCTACACCTTC
TRBJ2-7 | - | - | TRBV5-1 | CASSVDQGSYEQYF | TGCGCCAGCAGCGTGGACCAGGGAAGCTACGAGCAGTACTTC
TRBJ2-7 | - | - | TRBV25-1 | CASRIPEREEQYF | TGTGCCAGCAGAATCCCAGAGCGCGAAGAGCAGTACTTC
TRBJ2-7 | - | - | TRBV19 | CASSIFPLYEQYF | TGTGCCAGTAGTATCTTCCCACTCTACGAGCAGTACTTC
TRBJ2-2 | once | - | TRBV11-2 | CASKRNTGELFF | TGTGCCAGCAAGAGGAACACCGGGGAGCTGTTTTTT
TRBJ2-1 | - | TRBD2 | TRBV6-5 | CASSYITSGKQFF | TGTGCCAGCAGTTACATCACTAGCGGCAAGCAGTTCTTC
TRBJ2-7 | - | - | TRBV7-2 | CASSSQGGLTYEQYF | TGTGCCAGCAGCTCCCAGGGTGGTCTGACCTACGAGCAGTACTTC
TRBJ2-5 | - | - | TRBV15 | CATSRIRTRQETQYF | TGTGCCACCAGCAGGATAAGGACACGCCAAGAGACCCAGTACTTC
TRBJ2-1 | - | TRBD2 | TRBV4-2 | CASSQTVSLAASYNEQFF | TGTGCCAGCAGCCAAACCGTCTCGCTAGCGGCCTCCTACAATGAGCAGTTCTTC
TRBJ2-7 | - | - | TRBV11-3 | CASSLGLEQYF | TGTGCCAGCAGCTTAGGGCTTGAGCAGTACTTC
TRBJ1-2 | - | TRBD1 | TRBV6-1 | CASSEAFGQGHGYTF | TGTGCCAGCAGTGAAGCTTTTGGACAGGGCCATGGCTACACCTTC
TRBJ2-5 | - | - | TRBV2 | CASSGRQGPLETQYF | TGTGCCAGCAGTGGACGGCAGGGGCCTCTAGAGACCCAGTACTTC
TRBJ2-7 | - | - | TRBV10-3 | CAIGSYEQYF | TGTGCCATCGGCAGCTACGAGCAGTACTTC
TRBJ1-5 | few | TRBD1 | TRBV7-8 | CASSIRDRGGYQPQHF | TGTGCCAGCAGCATACGGGACAGGGGTGGATATCAGCCCCAGCATTTT
TRBJ2-7 | once | TRBD1 | TRBV2 | CASSVGQGTYEQYF | TGTGCCAGCAGTGTGGGACAGGGGACCTACGAGCAGTACTTC
TRBJ1-1 | - | - | TRBV6-5 | CASSYYKTNTEAFF | TGTGCCAGCAGTTATTACAAAACCAACACTGAAGCTTTCTTT